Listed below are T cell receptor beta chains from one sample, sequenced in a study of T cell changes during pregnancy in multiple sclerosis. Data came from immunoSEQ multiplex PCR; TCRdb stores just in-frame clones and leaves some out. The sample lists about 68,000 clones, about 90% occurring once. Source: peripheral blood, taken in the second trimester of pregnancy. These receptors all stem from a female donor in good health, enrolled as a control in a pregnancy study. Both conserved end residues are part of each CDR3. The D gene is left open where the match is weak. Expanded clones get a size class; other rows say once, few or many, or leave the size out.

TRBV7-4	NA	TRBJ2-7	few	TGTGCCAGCAGCCCACTTGAGCGGGCCTCCTACGAGCAGTACTTC	CASSPLERASYEQYF
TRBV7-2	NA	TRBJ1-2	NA	TGTGCCAGCAGCCCGAGAGGGTTATATGGCTACACCTTC	CASSPRGLYGYTF
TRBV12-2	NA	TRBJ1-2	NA	TGTGCAAGTCGCCCTACGGGCTACACCTTC	CASRPTGYTF
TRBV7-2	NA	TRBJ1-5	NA	TGTGCCAGCAGCTCTCGTAGCAATCAGCCCCAGCATTTT	CASSSRSNQPQHF
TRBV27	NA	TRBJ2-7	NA	TGTGCCAGCAGTTTGACAGGCACCTACGAGCAGTACTTC	CASSLTGTYEQYF
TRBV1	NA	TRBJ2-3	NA	TGCACCAGCAGCCGACTAGCGGGCACAGATACGCAGTATTTT	CTSSRLAGTDTQYF
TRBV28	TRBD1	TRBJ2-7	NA	TGTGCCAGCAGCCGGACAGGGATCTCCTACGAGCAGTACTTC	CASSRTGISYEQYF
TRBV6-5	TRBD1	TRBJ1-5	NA	TGTGCCAGCAGTTACTCCCGCGACAGGGGCAATCAGCCCCAGCATTTT	CASSYSRDRGNQPQHF
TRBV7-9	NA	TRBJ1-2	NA	TGTGCCAGCAGCCGAGGAGGTAATTCCGATGGCTACACCTTC	CASSRGGNSDGYTF
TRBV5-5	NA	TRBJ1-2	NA	TGTGCCAGCAGCTTGGCTCAGGGTCCCAACTATGGCTACACCTTC	CASSLAQGPNYGYTF
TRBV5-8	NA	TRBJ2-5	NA	TGTGCCAGCAGCTTGGAACGGGCGGGGGAGACCCAGTACTTC	CASSLERAGETQYF
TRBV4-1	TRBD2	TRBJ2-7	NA	TGCGCCAGCAGCCAGTCGGGACTAGCTCTAAACGAGCAGTACTTC	CASSQSGLALNEQYF